Below, 11 T cell receptor beta chains from the same sample are listed, as sequenced in a study of blood T cell repertoires in COVID-19. Profiled with immunoSEQ multiplex PCR; TCRdb holds only in-frame clones, not every one. The sample contains tens of thousands of clones, approximately 90% of which appear only once. Sequenced: peripheral blood. The origin of the receptors is a human donor in a cohort sampled during active COVID-19.

V is TRBV28 and J is TRBJ2-1; TRBD1 agrees at 8 bases. V lost 10 bases, J lost 12 bases, and 17 bases stayed unmatched. This CDR3 region has 14 residues. Germline CDR1 and CDR2: MDHEN and SYDVKM. The CDR3 DNA follows: TGTGCCATCACCAGGGCAGGGGGCGGGACTCGGCAGTTCTTC. This sequence encodes CAITRAGGGTRQFF.

The rearrangement uses TRBV5-1 and TRBJ2-6; 14 positions agree with TRBD2. Germline trimming cut 4 bases from V and 3 bases from J; bases unmatched to any gene: 6. CDR1 and CDR2 from the germline V gene are SGHRS and YFSETQ. The CDR3 contains 18 residues. CDR3 protein: CASSRGLAGVSGANVLTF. The DNA of the CDR3 is TGCGCCAGCAGCAGGGGACTAGCGGGAGTGAGTGGGGCCAACGTCCTGACTTTC.

The J gene is TRBJ1-6, the V gene TRBV27; D may be TRBD1 (5 bases). The V gene lost 6 bases and the J gene lost 9 bases, with 15 bases spanning the gap. The CDR3 sequence is 14 residues long. Germline CDR1 and CDR2: MNHEY and SMNVEV (reference sequence). The CDR3 is CASRQSGRGSPLHF. CDR3 in DNA: TGTGCCAGCAGACAATCGGGGAGGGGTTCACCCCTCCACTTT.

The chain is built from TRBV30 and TRBJ2-5; tentative D call: TRBD2 (6 bases). Trimming pared 3 bases from V and 5 bases from J, leaving 13 bases between. The CDR3 contains 13 residues. CDR1 and CDR2 from the germline V gene are GTSNPN and SVGIG (reference sequence). CDR3 in DNA: TGTGCCTGGAGCATGGCTCGGGGGGAGACCCAGTACTTC. Translated, it gives CAWSMARGETQYF.

The V and J genes are TRBV7-9 and TRBJ2-1; D uncertain. Germline CDR1 reads SEHNR; CDR2 reads FQNEAQ (reference sequence). This CDR3 has 14 residues. V lost 2 bases and J 3 bases, leaving 8 bases between the germline ends. The CDR3 DNA reads TGTGCCAGCAGCTTACCCGGGTTCTACAATGAGCAGTTCTTC. The encoded protein is CASSLPGFYNEQFF.

The chain joins TRBV10-2 to TRBJ2-2, with 7 bases matching TRBD2. J gave up 6 bases and V 0 bases, and 1 base lay outside the gene matches. Germline CDR1 and CDR2: WSHSY and SAAADI. This CDR3 is built from 14 residues. CDR3 residues: CASSESGGSGELFF. CDR3 nucleotide sequence: TGCGCCAGCAGTGAGTCGGGGGGGTCCGGGGAGCTGTTTTTT.

The chain is built from TRBV19 and TRBJ2-1; tentatively, D is TRBD1 (5 bases). V gave up 3 bases and J gave up 2 bases, with 8 bases separating them. From germline, CDR1 is LNHDA and CDR2 SQIVND (reference sequence). CDR3 length: 14 amino acids. CDR3 bases: TGTGCCAGTAGTATGGCAGGGCCCTACAATGAGCAGTTCTTC. Translating it yields CASSMAGPYNEQFF.

In nucleotides, the CDR3 is TGTGCCAGCAGTACCCGAAGACAGAGCCTAGCCAAAAACATTCAGTACTTC. Translated: CASSTRRQSLAKNIQYF. The chain has TRBV6-2 or TRBV6-3 and TRBJ2-4; possible D gene TRBD1, 5 bases. This CDR3 has 17 residues. Between the trimmed V and J ends, which lost 5 bases and 0 bases, there was a span of 17 bases. Germline V CDR1 and CDR2: MNHEY, SVGEGT.

The rearrangement joins TRBV7-2 to TRBJ2-3, with 9 bases aligning to TRBD2. Germline trimming cut 1 base from V and 3 bases from J; bases unmatched to any gene: 8. Germline lookup yields CDR1 SGHTA and CDR2 FQGNSA. The CDR3 runs to 17 residues. CDR3 sequence reads: CASSLGPAGGRTDTQYF. CDR3 DNA: TGTGCCAGCAGCTTAGGCCCTGCGGGGGGGCGTACAGATACGCAGTATTTT.

The V and J genes are TRBV19 and TRBJ1-2; D might be TRBD1 (5 bases). Germline-derived CDR1 and CDR2 are LNHDA and SQIVND (reference sequence). The CDR3 sequence is 15 residues long. Trimming removed 6 bases from V and 5 bases from J, with 19 bases in between. For the CDR3, the DNA is TGTGCCAGTAGCATGAGGGACTCTCGAGGGTATGGCTACACCTTC. Protein: CASSMRDSRGYGYTF.

The V and J genes are TRBV11-2 and TRBJ1-5, with TRBD1 matching over 11 bases. The CDR3 is 16 amino acids. Per the germline V gene, CDR1 is SGHAT and CDR2 is FQNNGV. The ends lost 5 bases at V and 3 bases at J; junction bases unmatched: 6. This chain's CDR3 is CASSPGTGGFNQPQHF. CDR3 DNA: TGTGCCAGCAGCCCAGGGACAGGGGGTTTCAATCAGCCCCAGCATTTT.